The clone carrying this T cell receptor beta chain has just a few counts. The sample belongs to a study of blood T cell repertoires in COVID-19. Study-wide context: Specimens from acute and convalescent COVID-19 originated in the United States, Italy and Spain. T cells, B-cell-depleted T cells, or PBMCs supplied cDNA or gDNA.

The CDR3 is 12 residues long. V gave up 6 bases and J gave up 2 bases, with 8 bases separating them. Germline V CDR1 and CDR2: SNHLY, FYNNEI. Original processing notes: Amplification of reference gene primers was used by the study to estimate nucleated cell counts. Profiling relied on immunoSEQ multiplex PCR, and the TCRdb table lists in-frame clones only, not all of them. V, J and clone size reflect that table, while D and trimming were determined from the DNA. Seen here are tens of thousands of clones, approximately 78% observed once, and the top ten hold approximately 5%. The TCR sequence derives from a woman over 75 with active or convalescent COVID-19. The chain employs TRBV2 and TRBJ2-7; D may be TRBD1 (5 bases). Sequencing was performed on peripheral blood. As DNA, the CDR3 is TGTGCCAGCAGACAGACAGCCTACGAGCAGTACTTC. This gives the protein CASRQTAYEQYF.